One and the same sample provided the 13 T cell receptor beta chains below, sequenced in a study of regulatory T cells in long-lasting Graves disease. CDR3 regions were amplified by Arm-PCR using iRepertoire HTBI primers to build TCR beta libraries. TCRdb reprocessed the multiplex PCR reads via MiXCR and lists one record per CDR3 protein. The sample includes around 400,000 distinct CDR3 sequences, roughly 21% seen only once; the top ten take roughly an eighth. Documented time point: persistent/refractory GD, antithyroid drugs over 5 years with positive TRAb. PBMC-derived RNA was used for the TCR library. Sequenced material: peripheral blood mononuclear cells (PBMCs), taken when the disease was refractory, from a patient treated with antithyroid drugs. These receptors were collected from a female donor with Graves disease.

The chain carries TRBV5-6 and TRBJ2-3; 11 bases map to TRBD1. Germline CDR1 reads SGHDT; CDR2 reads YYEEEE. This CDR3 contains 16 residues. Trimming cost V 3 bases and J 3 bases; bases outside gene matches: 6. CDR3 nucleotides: TGTGCCAGCAGCTACGGACAGGGGGCTTATACAGATACGCAGTATTTT. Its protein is CASSYGQGAYTDTQYF.

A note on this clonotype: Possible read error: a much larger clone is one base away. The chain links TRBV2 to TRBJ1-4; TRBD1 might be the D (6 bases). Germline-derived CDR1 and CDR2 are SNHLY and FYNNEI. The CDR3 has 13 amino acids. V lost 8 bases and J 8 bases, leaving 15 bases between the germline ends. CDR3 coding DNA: TGTGCCAGCGGCGGGGGCATCGGCGAAAAACTGTTTTTT. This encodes CASGGGIGEKLFF. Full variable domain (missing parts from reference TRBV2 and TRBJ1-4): EPEVTQTPSHQVTQMGQEVILRCVPISNHLYFYWYRQILGQKVEFLVSFYNNEISEKSEIFDDQFSVERPDGSNFTLKIRSTKLEDSAMYFCASGGGIGEKLFFGSGTQLSVL.

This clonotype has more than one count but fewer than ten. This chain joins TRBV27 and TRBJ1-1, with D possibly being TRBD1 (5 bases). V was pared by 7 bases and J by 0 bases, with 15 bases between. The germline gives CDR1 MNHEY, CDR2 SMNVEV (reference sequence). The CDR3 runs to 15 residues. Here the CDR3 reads CASNLGGGMNTEAFF. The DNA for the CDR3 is TGTGCCAGCAATCTGGGGGGGGGAATGAACACTGAAGCTTTCTTT.

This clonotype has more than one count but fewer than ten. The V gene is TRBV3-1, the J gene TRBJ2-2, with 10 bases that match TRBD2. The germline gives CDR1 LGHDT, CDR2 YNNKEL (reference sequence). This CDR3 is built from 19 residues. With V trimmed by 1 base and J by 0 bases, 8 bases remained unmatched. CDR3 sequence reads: CASSQVASGRIANTGELFF. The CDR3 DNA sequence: TGTGCCAGCAGCCAAGTCGCTAGCGGGAGAATTGCGAACACCGGGGAGCTGTTTTTT.

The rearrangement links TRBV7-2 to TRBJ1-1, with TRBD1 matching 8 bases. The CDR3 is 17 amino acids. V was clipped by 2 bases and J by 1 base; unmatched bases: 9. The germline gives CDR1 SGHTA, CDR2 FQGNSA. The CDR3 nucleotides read TGTGCCAGCAGCTTAAGGTTTGGGACAGGAAAGAACACTGAAGCTTTCTTT. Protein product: CASSLRFGTGKNTEAFF.

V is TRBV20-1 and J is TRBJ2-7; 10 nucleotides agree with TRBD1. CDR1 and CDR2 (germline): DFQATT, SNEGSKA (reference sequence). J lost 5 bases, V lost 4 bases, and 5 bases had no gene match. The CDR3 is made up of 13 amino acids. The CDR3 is CSAKRQGADEQYF. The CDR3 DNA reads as TGCAGTGCTAAAAGACAGGGGGCCGACGAGCAGTACTTC.

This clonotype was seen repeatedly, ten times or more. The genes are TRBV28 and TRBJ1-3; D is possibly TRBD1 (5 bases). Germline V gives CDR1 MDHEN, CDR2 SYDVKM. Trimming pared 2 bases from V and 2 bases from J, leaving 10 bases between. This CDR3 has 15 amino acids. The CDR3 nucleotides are TGTGCCAGCAGTTTACTCCAGGGAGCTGGAAACACCATATATTTT. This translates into CASSLLQGAGNTIYF.

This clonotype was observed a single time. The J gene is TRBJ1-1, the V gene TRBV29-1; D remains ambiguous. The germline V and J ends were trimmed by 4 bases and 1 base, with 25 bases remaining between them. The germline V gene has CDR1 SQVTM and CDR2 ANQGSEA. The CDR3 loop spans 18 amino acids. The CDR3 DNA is TGCAGCGTTGTGCCCCCGGCTGATTGGAGACAACGGAACACTGAAGCTTTCTTT. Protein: CSVVPPADWRQRNTEAFF.

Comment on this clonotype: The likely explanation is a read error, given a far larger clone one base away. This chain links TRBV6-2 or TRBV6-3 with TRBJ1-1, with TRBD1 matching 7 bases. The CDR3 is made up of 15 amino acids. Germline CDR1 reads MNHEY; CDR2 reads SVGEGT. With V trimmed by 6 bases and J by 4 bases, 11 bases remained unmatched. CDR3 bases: TGTGCCAGCAGATACCGGGACAGCTCGAGCACTGAAGCTTTCTTT. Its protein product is CASRYRDSSSTEAFF.

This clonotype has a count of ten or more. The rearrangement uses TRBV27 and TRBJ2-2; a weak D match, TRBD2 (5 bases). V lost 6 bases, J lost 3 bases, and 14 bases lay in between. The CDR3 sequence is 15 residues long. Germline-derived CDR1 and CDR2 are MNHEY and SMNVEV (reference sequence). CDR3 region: CASSLADGDTGELFF. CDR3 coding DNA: TGTGCCAGCAGCCTCGCGGACGGGGACACCGGGGAGCTGTTTTTT.

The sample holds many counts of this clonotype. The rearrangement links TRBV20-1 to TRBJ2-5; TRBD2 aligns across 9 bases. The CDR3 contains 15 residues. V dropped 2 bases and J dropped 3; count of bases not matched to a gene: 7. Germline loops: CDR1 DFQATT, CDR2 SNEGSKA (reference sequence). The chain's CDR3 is CSARQARLAEETQYF. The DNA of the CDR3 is TGCAGTGCTAGACAGGCCAGACTAGCGGAAGAGACCCAGTACTTC.

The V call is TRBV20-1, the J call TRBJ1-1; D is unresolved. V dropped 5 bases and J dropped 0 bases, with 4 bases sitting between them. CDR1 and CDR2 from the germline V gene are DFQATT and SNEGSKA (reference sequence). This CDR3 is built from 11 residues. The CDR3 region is CSALVNTEAFF. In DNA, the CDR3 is TGCAGTGCTTTAGTGAACACTGAAGCTTTCTTT.

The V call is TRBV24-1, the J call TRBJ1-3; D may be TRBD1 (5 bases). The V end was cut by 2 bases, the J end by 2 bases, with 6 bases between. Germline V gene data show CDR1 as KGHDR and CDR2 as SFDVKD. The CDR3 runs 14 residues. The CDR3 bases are TGTGCCACCAGTGATTCCAGGGCTGGAAACACCATATATTTT. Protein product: CATSDSRAGNTIYF.